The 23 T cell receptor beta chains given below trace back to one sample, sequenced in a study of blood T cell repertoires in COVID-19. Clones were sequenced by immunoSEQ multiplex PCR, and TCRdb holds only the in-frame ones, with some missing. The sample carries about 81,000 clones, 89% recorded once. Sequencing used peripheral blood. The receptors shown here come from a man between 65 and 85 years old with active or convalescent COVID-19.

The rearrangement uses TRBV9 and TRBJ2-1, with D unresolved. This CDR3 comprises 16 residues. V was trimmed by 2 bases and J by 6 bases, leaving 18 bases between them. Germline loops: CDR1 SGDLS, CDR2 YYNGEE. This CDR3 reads CASSVSSSTSGNEQFF. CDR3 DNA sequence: TGTGCCAGCAGCGTGTCGTCTTCCACTTCGGGCAATGAGCAGTTCTTC.

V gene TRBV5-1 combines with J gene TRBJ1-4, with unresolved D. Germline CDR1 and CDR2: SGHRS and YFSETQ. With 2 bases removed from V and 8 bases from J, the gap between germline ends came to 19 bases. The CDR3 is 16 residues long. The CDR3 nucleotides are TGCGCCAGCAGCTTCCCCGTGGGAGGCGGAGGGGAAAAACTGTTTTTT. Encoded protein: CASSFPVGGGGEKLFF. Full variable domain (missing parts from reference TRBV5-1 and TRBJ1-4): KAGVTQTPRYLIKTRGQQVTLSCSPISGHRSVSWYQQTPGQGLQFLFEYFSETQRNKGNFPGRFSGRQFSNSRSEMNVSTLELGDSALYLCASSFPVGGGGEKLFFGSGTQLSVL.

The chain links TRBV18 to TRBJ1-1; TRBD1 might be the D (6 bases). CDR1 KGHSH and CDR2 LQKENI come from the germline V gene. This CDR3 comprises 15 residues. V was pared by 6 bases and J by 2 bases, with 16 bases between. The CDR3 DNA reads TGTGCCAGCTCCCCGAGAGGGGGATCTAACACTGAAGCTTTCTTT. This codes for CASSPRGGSNTEAFF.

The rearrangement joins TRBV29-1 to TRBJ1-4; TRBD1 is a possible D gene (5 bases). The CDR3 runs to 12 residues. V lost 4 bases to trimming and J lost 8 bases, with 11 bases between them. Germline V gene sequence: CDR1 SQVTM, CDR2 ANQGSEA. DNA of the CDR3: TGCAGCGTTGGGCAGGGTGACGAAAAACTGTTTTTT. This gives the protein CSVGQGDEKLFF.

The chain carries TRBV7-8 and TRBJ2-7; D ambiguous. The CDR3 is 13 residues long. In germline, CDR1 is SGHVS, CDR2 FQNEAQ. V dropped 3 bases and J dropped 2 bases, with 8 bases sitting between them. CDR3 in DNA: TGTGCCAGCAGCTTTGACACAGCCTACGAGCAGTACTTC. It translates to CASSFDTAYEQYF.

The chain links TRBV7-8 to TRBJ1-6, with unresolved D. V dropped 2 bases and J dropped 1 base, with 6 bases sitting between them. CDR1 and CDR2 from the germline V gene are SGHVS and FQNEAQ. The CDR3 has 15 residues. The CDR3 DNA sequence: TGTGCCAGCAGCTTACGGGAGTCCTATAATTCACCCCTCCACTTT. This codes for CASSLRESYNSPLHF.

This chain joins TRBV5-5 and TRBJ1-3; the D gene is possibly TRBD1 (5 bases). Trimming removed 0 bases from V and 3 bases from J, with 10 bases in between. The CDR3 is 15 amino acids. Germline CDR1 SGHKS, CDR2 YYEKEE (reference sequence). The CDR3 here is CASSLATGVGNTIYF. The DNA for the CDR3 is TGTGCCAGCAGCTTGGCCACGGGGGTTGGAAACACCATATATTTT.

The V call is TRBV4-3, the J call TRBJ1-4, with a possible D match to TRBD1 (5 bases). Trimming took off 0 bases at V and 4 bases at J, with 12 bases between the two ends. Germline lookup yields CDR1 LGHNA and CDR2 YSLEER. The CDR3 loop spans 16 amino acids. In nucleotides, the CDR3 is TGCGCCAGCAGCCAAGATTCTTCGGGGGGTAATGAAAAACTGTTTTTT. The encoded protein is CASSQDSSGGNEKLFF.

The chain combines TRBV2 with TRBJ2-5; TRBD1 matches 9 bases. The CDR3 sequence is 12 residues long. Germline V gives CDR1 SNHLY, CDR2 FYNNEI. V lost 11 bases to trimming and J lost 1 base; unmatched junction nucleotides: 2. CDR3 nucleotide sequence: TGTGCCGGGGGACAGGGCCAAGAGACCCAGTACTTC. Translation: CAGGQGQETQYF.

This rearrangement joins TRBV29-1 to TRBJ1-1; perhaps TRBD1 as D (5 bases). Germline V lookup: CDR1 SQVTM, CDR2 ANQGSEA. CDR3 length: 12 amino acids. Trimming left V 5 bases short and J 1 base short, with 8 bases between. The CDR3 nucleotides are TGCAGCGTTCCAGACAGGAACACTGAAGCTTTCTTT. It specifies CSVPDRNTEAFF.

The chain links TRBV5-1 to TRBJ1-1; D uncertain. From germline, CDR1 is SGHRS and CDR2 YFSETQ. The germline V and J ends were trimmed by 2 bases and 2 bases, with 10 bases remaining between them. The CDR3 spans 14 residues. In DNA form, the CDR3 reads TGCGCCAGCAGCTTTTCAGGCTCCAACACTGAAGCTTTCTTT. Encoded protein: CASSFSGSNTEAFF.

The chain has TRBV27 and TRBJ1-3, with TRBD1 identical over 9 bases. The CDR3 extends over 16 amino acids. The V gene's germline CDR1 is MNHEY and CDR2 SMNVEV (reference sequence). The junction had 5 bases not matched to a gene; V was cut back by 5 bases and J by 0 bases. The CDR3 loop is CASSRDRDYSGNTIYF. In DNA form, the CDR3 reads TGTGCCAGCAGTCGGGACAGGGATTACTCTGGAAACACCATATATTTT.

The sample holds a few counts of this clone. The CDR3 loop is CASSPVGGAPDGYTF. DNA for the CDR3: TGTGCCAGCTCACCCGTGGGGGGGGCGCCCGATGGCTACACCTTC. This sequence joins TRBV18 and TRBJ1-2; D might be TRBD1 (6 bases). V was cut by 3 bases and J by 6 bases, with 17 bases left in between. Per germline, CDR1 KGHSH and CDR2 LQKENI. The CDR3 covers 15 residues. The whole variable domain, remainder taken from reference TRBV18 and TRBJ1-2, is NAGVMQNPRHLVRRRGQEARLRCSPMKGHSHVYWYRQLPEEGLKFMVYLQKENIIDESGMPKERFSAEFPKEGPSILRIQQVVRGDSAAYFCASSPVGGAPDGYTFGSGTRLTVV.

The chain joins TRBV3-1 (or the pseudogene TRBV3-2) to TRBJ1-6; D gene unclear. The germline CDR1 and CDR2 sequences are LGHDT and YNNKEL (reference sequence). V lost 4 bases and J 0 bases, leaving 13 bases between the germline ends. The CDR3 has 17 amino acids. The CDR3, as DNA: TGTGCCAGCAGCCGGCCGGCGGGGAGCTCCTATAATTCACCCCTCCACTTT. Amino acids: CASSRPAGSSYNSPLHF.

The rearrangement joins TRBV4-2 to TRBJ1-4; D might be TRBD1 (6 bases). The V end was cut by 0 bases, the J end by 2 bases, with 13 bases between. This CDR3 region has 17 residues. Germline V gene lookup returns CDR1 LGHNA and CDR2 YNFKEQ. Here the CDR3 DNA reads TGTGCCAGCAGCCAAGATTCAGGGGAAGGGACTAATGAAAAACTGTTTTTT. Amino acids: CASSQDSGEGTNEKLFF.

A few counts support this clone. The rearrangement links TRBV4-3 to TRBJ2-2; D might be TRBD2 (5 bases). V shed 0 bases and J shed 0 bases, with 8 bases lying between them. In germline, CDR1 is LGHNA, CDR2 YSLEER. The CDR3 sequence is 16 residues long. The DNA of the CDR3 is TGCGCCAGCAGCCAAGACGAGGACTCGAACACCGGGGAGCTGTTTTTT. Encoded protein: CASSQDEDSNTGELFF.

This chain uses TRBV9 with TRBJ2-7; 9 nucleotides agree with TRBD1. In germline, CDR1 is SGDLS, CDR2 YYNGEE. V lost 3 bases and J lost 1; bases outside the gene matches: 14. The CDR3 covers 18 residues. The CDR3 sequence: CASSAGDRVGGRSYEQYF. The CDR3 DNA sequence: TGTGCCAGCAGCGCAGGGGACAGGGTAGGAGGAAGGTCCTACGAGCAGTACTTC.

CDR3 amino acids: CASSLGGDYTDTQYF. DNA for the CDR3: TGTGCCAGCAGCTTAGGCGGGGACTACACAGATACGCAGTATTTT. V usage is TRBV7-2 and J usage is TRBJ2-3, with 7 bases aligning to TRBD2. The CDR3 sequence is 15 residues long. The junction had 3 bases not matched to a gene; V was cut back by 1 base and J by 2 bases. Germline values: CDR1 SGHTA, CDR2 FQGNSA.

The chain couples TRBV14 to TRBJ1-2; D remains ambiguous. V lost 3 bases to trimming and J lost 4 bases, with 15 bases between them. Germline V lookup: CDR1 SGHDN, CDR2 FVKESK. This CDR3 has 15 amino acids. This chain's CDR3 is CASSHPDPGGYGYTF. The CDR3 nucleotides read TGTGCCAGCAGCCACCCTGACCCGGGTGGCTATGGCTACACCTTC.

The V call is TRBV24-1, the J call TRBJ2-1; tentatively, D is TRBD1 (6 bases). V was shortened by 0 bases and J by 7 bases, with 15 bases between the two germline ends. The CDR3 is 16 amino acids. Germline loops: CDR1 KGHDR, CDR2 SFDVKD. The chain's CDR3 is CATSDLQGTLGNEQFF. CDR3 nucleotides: TGTGCCACCAGTGATTTGCAGGGGACCCTAGGGAATGAGCAGTTCTTC.

The CDR3 bases are TGTGCCAGCGTTGGCGGGGGGAAGACCCAGTACTTC. Translation: CASVGGGKTQYF. J is TRBJ2-5 and V is TRBV2, with 8 bases identical to TRBD2. The length of the CDR3 is 12 residues. With V trimmed by 8 bases and J by 6 bases, 5 bases remained unmatched. Germline V gene data show CDR1 as SNHLY and CDR2 as FYNNEI.

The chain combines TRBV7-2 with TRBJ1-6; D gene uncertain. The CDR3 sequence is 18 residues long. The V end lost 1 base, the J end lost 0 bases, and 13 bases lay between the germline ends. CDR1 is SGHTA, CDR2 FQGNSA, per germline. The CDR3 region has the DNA TGTGCCAGCAGCTTAGAGTATACTGAGAGCTCCTATAATTCACCCCTCCACTTT. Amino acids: CASSLEYTESSYNSPLHF.

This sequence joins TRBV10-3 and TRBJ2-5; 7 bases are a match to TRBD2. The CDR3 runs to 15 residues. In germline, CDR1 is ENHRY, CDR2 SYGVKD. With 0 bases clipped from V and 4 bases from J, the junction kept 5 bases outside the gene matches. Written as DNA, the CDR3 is TGTGCCATCAGTGAGTCGACTAGCATGAGAGAGACCCAGTACTTC. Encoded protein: CAISESTSMRETQYF.